A single sample gave rise to the 18 T cell receptor beta chains below, sequenced in a study of immune characterization of retroperitoneal liposarcoma. MiXCR, run by TCRdb on the PCR reads, gives a single entry per CDR3 protein. The sample includes some 9,900 distinct CDR3 sequences, around 26% of them seen just once. The specimen sequenced was tumor tissue. These receptors originate from a male donor with retroperitoneal liposarcoma.

The sample holds a few counts of this clonotype. The J gene is TRBJ2-3, the V gene TRBV11-2; D unclear. Germline assignment: CDR1 SGHAT and CDR2 FQNNGV. The ends were cut back, 2 bases at V and 1 base at J, with 7 bases in the middle. The CDR3 is 14 amino acids. This CDR3 reads CASSLYGGTDTQYF. CDR3 nucleotide sequence: TGTGCCAGCAGCTTATATGGAGGCACAGATACGCAGTATTTT.

By its share, this clonotype is medium-sized. The chain couples TRBV7-2 to TRBJ2-3, with D unresolved. The CDR3 covers 12 residues. Germline CDR1 reads SGHTA; CDR2 reads FQGNSA. Trimming pared 5 bases from V and 6 bases from J, leaving 9 bases between. DNA of the CDR3: TGTGCCAGCAGCCCGACTGGGGATACGCAGTATTTT. It is translated as CASSPTGDTQYF. The full variable domain, with the rest looked up from reference TRBV7-2 and TRBJ2-3, is GAGVSQSPSNKVTEKGKDVELRCDPISGHTALYWYRQSLGQGLEFLIYFQGNSAPDKSGLPSDRFSAERTGGSVSTLTIQRTQQEDSAVYLCASSPTGDTQYFGPGTRLTVL.

The chain carries TRBV27 and TRBJ2-5; 8 nucleotides match TRBD2. The J call may not be correct, given that the DNA end is closer to TRBJ2-1. The CDR3 runs 14 residues. Looked up from germline, CDR1 is MNHEY and CDR2 is SMNVEV (reference sequence). CDR3: CASSFRAGEETQFF. The CDR3 DNA sequence: TGTGCCAGCAGTTTCCGAGCGGGGGAAGAGACCCAGTTCTTC.

This clonotype was detected once. V usage is TRBV6-1 and J usage is TRBJ2-5, with D maybe TRBD2 (5 bases). This CDR3 comprises 13 residues. Germline CDR1 and CDR2: MNHNS and SASEGT. Trimming pared 6 bases from V and 3 bases from J, leaving 11 bases between. The CDR3 loop reads CASRRVEEETQYF. The DNA for the CDR3 is TGTGCCAGCAGGAGGGTTGAGGAAGAGACCCAGTACTTC.

This clonotype was counted ten times or more. The genes are TRBV7-8 and TRBJ2-3; 9 bases agree with TRBD2. Trimming cost V 5 bases and J 3 bases; bases outside gene matches: 15. The CDR3 loop spans 18 amino acids. The V gene's germline CDR1 is SGHVS and CDR2 FQNEAQ. In DNA, the CDR3 is TGTGCCAGCAGCATACTCGCGGGGGGGCCTTTAGGTACAGATACGCAGTATTTT. This encodes CASSILAGGPLGTDTQYF. Full variable domain (outside the CDR3, taken from reference TRBV7-8 and TRBJ2-3): GAGVSQSPRYKVAKRGQDVALRCDPISGHVSLFWYQQALGQGPEFLTYFQNEAQLDKSGLPSDRFFAERPEGSVSTLKIQRTQQEDSAVYLCASSILAGGPLGTDTQYFGPGTRLTVL.

V usage is TRBV6-2 or TRBV6-3 and J usage is TRBJ2-1; D is possibly TRBD2 (6 bases). The CDR3 has 16 residues. CDR1 and CDR2 (germline): MNHEY, SVGEGT. The germline V and J ends were trimmed by 7 bases and 5 bases, with 21 bases remaining between them. The CDR3 protein is CASTSRRTTRDNEQFF. In DNA, the CDR3 is TGTGCCAGCACTTCACGACGGACTACAAGGGACAATGAGCAGTTCTTC.

With respect to this clonotype: The conserved closing phenylalanine or tryptophan is absent in this CDR3, likely reflecting a read error. The DNA is omitted, as the CDR3 cannot be located on it reliably, and the CDR3 follows TCRdb's listing. The V call is TRBV11-2, the J call TRBJ2-6. The CDR3 numbers 9 amino acids, ends counted. Germline V gene sequence: CDR1 SGHAT, CDR2 FQNNGV. CDR3 in amino acids: CASSYIRKQ.

This clonotype was seen repeatedly, ten times or more. This chain links TRBV6-1 with TRBJ1-1, with 9 positions matching TRBD1. Losses at the gene ends were 11 bases for V and 2 bases for J; bases not matched to a gene: 9. Germline lookup yields CDR1 MNHNS and CDR2 SASEGT. The CDR3 runs to 14 residues. The CDR3 sequence: CASSRTGANTEAFF. CDR3 DNA: TGTGCCTCGAGCCGGACAGGGGCAAACACTGAAGCTTTCTTT.

This clonotype was observed a handful of times. The chain has TRBV11-3 and TRBJ2-3, with 13 bases that match TRBD2. V dropped 1 base and J dropped 4; count of bases not matched to a gene: 2. Germline CDR1 and CDR2: SGHNT and YENEEA. The length of the CDR3 is 16 residues. This chain's CDR3 is CASSLGTSGSSDTQYF. CDR3 DNA sequence: TGTGCCAGCAGCTTAGGGACTAGCGGGAGTTCAGATACGCAGTATTTT.

This clonotype occurred a few times. The genes are TRBV4-1 and TRBJ2-1; TRBD2 is a possible D gene (6 bases). The assigned J gene may be wrong: the sequence end matches TRBJ2-5 better. CDR1 and CDR2 (germline): MGHRA, YSYEKL. The CDR3 runs to 14 residues. The CDR3 DNA reads as TGCGCCAGCAGCTCATGGGACTTGCAAGAGACCCAGTACTTC. Protein sequence: CASSSWDLQETQYF.

This clonotype has more than one count but fewer than ten. Its ends do not fully match the called genes, so a read error is possible. The rearrangement links TRBV7-7 to TRBJ2-5; D possibly uses TRBD1 or TRBD2 (6 bases each). The germline V gene has CDR1 SSHAT and CDR2 FNYEAQ (reference sequence). This CDR3 contains 15 residues. In nucleotides, the CDR3 is TGTGCTAGCAGCGCCACTGGGGGGCGAAGGGAGACCCAGTACTTC. Its protein is CASSATGGRRETQYF. Together with reference TRBV7-7 and TRBJ2-5, the CDR3 gives the full variable domain: GAGVSQSPRYKVTKRGQDVTLRCDPISSHATLYWYQQALGQGPEFLTYFNYEAQPDKSGLPSDRFSAERPEGSISTLTIQRTEQRDSAMYRCASSATGGRRETQYFGPGTRLLVL.

The table lists this clonotype with many counts. The CDR3 DNA follows: TGTGCCAGCAGTACAGGGGGTTTGAGCTACGAGCAGTTCTTC. This codes for CASSTGGLSYEQFF. This chain uses TRBV7-6 with TRBJ2-1, with TRBD1 matching over 8 bases. After removal of 6 bases from V and 10 bases from J, the junction contained 11 bases not matched to a gene. The CDR3 consists of 14 residues. CDR1 and CDR2 from the germline V gene are SGHVS and FNYEAQ.

In its sample, this clonotype was seen a few times. The genes are TRBV7-2 and TRBJ1-5; D ambiguous. Per germline, CDR1 SGHTA and CDR2 FQGNSA. This CDR3 comprises 13 residues. The V and J ends lost 4 bases and 4 bases respectively, with 8 bases between them. The CDR3 DNA sequence: TGTGCCAGCAGCTCGGATCGAAATCAGCCCCAGCATTTT. Residues: CASSSDRNQPQHF.

CDR3: CASSPLAGGRTDTQYF. Here the CDR3 DNA reads TGTGCCAGCAGTCCACTAGCGGGGGGGAGGACAGATACGCAGTATTTT. The rearrangement joins TRBV6-1 to TRBJ2-3, with 13 bases fitting TRBD2. The CDR3 covers 16 residues. Germline-derived CDR1 and CDR2 are MNHNS and SASEGT. V shed 5 bases, J shed 3 bases, and the junction held 5 bases outside the gene matches.

In this sample, this clonotype is medium-sized (0.01 to 0.1%). J is TRBJ2-5 and V is TRBV7-2, with no clear D. The V gene lost 5 bases and the J gene lost 1 base, with 17 bases spanning the gap. Germline V CDR1 and CDR2: SGHTA, FQGNSA. CDR3 length equals 16 residues. The CDR3 DNA reads as TGTGCCAGCAGCATCAAAGCTGTGAGTCTCCAAGAGACCCAGTACTTC. Its translation: CASSIKAVSLQETQYF.

This clonotype has more than one count but fewer than ten. This sequence joins TRBV6-6 and TRBJ2-1; D unresolved. Germline V CDR1 and CDR2: MNHNY, SVGAGI (reference sequence). The CDR3 spans 15 residues. Deletions cut 0 bases from V and 5 bases from J, with 11 bases between. DNA for the CDR3: TGTGCCAGCAGTTACTCGGCTAGAGCGAACAATGAGCAGTTCTTC. Translated, it gives CASSYSARANNEQFF.

The J gene is TRBJ1-2, the V gene TRBV6-2 or TRBV6-3; possible D gene TRBD1, 6 bases. V was pared by 6 bases and J by 3 bases, with 11 bases between. This CDR3 is built from 13 residues. In germline, CDR1 is MNHEY, CDR2 SVGEGT. For the CDR3, the DNA is TGTGCCAGCAGGATGGACAGCGACTATGGCTACACCTTC. Protein sequence: CASRMDSDYGYTF.

With respect to this clonotype: A much bigger clone sits one base away, suggesting this may be a read error. The rearrangement links TRBV6-1 to TRBJ2-7; perhaps TRBD1 as D (6 bases). This CDR3 comprises 14 residues. Germline loops: CDR1 MNHNS, CDR2 SASEGT. Trimming removed 4 bases from V and 3 bases from J, with 13 bases in between. For the CDR3, the DNA is TGTGCCAGCAGTGGATATGGGACAAACTACGAGCAGTACTTC. Translation gives CASSGYGTNYEQYF.